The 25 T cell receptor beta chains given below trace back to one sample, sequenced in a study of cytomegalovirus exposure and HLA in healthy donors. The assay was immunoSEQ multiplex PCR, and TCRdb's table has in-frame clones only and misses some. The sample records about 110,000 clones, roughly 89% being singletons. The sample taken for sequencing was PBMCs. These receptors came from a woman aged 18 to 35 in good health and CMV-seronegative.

CDR3: CASSVGTSGFLGYTF. CDR3 coding DNA: TGTGCCAGCAGTGTAGGGACATCCGGATTCCTTGGCTACACCTTC. The chain employs TRBV2 and TRBJ1-2, with D tentatively TRBD1 (6 bases). The germline V gene encodes CDR1 SNHLY and CDR2 FYNNEI. The CDR3 contains 15 residues. V was clipped by 4 bases and J by 7 bases, with 19 bases between them. The entire variable domain, with the rest obtained from reference TRBV2 and TRBJ1-2, is as follows: EPEVTQTPSHQVTQMGQEVILRCVPISNHLYFYWYRQILGQKVEFLVSFYNNEISEKSEIFDDQFSVERPDGSNFTLKIRSTKLEDSAMYFCASSVGTSGFLGYTFGSGTRLTVV.

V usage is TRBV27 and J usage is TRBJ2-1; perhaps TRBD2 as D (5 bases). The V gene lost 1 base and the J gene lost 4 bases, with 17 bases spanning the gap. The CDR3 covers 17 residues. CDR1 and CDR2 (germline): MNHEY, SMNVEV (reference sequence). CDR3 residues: CASSLYSAGPGYNEQFF. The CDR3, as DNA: TGTGCCAGCAGTTTATACTCCGCCGGCCCGGGATACAATGAGCAGTTCTTC.

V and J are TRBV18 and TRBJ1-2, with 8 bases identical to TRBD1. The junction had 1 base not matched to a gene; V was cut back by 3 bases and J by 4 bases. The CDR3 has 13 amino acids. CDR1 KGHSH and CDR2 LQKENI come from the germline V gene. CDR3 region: CASSPDRVYGYTF. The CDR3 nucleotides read TGTGCCAGCTCACCGGACAGGGTCTATGGCTACACCTTC.

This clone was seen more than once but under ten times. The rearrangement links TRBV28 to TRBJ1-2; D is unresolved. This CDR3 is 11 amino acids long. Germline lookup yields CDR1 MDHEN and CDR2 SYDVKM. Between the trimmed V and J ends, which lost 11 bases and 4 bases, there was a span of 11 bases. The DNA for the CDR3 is TGTGCCTTGTCCGGGGTCTATGGCTACACCTTC. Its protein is CALSGVYGYTF.

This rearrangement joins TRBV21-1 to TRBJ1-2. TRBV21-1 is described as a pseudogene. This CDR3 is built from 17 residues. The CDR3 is CASSKELFRGGGYGYTF. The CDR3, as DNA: TGTGCCAGCAGCAAAGAGTTATTTCGGGGGGGCGGCTATGGCTACACCTTC.

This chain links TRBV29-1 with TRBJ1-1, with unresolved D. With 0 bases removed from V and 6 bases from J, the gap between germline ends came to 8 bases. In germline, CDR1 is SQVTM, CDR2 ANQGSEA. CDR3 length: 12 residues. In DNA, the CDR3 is TGCAGCGTTGAAGACCTCGGGTCTGAAGCTTTCTTT. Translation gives CSVEDLGSEAFF.

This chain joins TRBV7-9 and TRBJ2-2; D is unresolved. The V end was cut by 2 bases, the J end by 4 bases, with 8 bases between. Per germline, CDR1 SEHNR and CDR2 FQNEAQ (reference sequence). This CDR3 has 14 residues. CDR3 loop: CASSLIEATGELFF. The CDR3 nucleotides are TGTGCCAGCAGCTTAATAGAAGCCACCGGGGAGCTGTTTTTT.

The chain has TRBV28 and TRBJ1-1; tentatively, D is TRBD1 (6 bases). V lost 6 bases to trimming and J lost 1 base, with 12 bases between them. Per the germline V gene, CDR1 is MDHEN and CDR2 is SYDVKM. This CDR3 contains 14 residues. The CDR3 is CASRERGPNTEAFF. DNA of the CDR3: TGTGCCAGCAGAGAGCGGGGGCCGAACACTGAAGCTTTCTTT. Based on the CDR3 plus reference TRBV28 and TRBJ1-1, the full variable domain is DVKVTQSSRYLVKRTGEKVFLECVQDMDHENMFWYRQDPGLGLRLIYFSYDVKMKEKGDIPEGYSVSREKKERFSLILESASTNQTSMYLCASRERGPNTEAFFGQGTRLTVV.

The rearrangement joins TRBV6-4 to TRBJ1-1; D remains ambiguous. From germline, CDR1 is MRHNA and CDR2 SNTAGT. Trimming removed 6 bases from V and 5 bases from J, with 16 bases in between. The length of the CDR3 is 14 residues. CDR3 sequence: CASRLGTTSTEAFF. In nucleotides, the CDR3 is TGTGCCAGCAGATTGGGCACAACATCGACTGAAGCTTTCTTT.

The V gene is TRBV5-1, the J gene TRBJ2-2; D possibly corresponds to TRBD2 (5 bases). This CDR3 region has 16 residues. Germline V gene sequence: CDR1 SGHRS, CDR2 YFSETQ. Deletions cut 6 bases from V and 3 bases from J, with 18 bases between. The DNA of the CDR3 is TGCGCCAGCAATGAGTTGGGTTCCGGGGACACCGGGGAGCTGTTTTTT. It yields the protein CASNELGSGDTGELFF.

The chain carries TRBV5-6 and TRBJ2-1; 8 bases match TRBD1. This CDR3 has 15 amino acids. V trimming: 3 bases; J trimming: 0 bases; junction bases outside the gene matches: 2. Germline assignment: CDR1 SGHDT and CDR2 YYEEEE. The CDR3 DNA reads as TGTGCCAGCAGCTACAGGGGGAGCTCCTACAATGAGCAGTTCTTC. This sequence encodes CASSYRGSSYNEQFF.

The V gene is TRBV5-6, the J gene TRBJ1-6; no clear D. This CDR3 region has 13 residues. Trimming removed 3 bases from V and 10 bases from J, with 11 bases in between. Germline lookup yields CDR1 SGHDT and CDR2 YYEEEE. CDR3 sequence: CASSWGEGSPLHF. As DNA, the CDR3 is TGTGCCAGCAGCTGGGGAGAGGGCTCACCCCTCCACTTT. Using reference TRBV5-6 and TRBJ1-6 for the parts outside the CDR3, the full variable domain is DAGVTQSPTHLIKTRGQQVTLRCSPKSGHDTVSWYQQALGQGPQFIFQYYEEEERQRGNFPDRFSGHQFPNYSSELNVNALLLGDSALYLCASSWGEGSPLHFGNGTRLTVT.

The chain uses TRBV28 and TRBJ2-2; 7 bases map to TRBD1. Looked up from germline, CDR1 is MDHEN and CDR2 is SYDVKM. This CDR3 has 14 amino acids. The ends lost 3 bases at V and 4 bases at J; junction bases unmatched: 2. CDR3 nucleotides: TGTGCCAGCAGTTTGACAGGGACCACCGGGGAGCTGTTTTTT. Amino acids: CASSLTGTTGELFF.

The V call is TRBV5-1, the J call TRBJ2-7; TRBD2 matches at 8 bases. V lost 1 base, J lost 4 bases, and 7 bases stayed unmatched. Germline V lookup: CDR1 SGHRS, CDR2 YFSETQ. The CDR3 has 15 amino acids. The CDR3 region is CASSLIGREGYEQYF. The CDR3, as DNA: TGCGCCAGCAGCTTGATTGGCCGGGAGGGATACGAGCAGTACTTC.

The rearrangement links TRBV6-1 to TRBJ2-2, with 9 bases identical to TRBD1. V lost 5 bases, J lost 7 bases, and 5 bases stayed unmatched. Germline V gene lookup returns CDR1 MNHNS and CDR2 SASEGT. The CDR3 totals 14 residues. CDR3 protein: CASSTGGSGGELFF. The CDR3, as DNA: TGTGCCAGCAGTACAGGGGGCTCAGGCGGGGAGCTGTTTTTT.

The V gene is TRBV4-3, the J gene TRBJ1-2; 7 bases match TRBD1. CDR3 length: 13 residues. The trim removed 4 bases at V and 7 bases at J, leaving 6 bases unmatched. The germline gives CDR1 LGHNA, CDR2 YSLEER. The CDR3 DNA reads TGCGCCAGCAGCCCCGGACAGGCGGGTGGCTACACCTTC. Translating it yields CASSPGQAGGYTF.

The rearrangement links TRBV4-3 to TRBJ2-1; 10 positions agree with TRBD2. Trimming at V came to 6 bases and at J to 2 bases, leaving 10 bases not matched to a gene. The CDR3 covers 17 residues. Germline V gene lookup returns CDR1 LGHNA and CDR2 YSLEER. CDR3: CASSPGGAGGPYNEQFF. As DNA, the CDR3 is TGCGCCAGCAGTCCCGGGGGAGCGGGGGGGCCCTACAATGAGCAGTTCTTC.

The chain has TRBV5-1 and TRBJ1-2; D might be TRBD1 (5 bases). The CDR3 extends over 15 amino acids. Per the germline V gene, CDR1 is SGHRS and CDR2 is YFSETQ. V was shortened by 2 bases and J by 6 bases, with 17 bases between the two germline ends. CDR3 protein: CASSFNRAAGDGYTF. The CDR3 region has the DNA TGCGCCAGCAGCTTTAACCGGGCCGCGGGGGATGGCTACACCTTC.

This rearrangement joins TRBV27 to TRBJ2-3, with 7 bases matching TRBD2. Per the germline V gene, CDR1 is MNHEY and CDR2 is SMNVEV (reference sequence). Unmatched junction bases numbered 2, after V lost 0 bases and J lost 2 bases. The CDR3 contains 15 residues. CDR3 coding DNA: TGTGCCAGCAGTTTATCGGGGGGGTTCACAGATACGCAGTATTTT. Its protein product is CASSLSGGFTDTQYF.

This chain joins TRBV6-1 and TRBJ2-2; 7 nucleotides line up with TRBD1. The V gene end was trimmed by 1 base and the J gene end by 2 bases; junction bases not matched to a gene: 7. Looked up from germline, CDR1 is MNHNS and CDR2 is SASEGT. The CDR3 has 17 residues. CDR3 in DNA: TGTGCCAGCAGTGAAGACCTACAGGGGCTAAACACCGGGGAGCTGTTTTTT. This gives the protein CASSEDLQGLNTGELFF.

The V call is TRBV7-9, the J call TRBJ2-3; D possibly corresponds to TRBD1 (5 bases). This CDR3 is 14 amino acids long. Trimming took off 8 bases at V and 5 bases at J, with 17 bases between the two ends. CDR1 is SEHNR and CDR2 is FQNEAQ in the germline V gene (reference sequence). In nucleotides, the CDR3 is TGTGCCAGCGTTATAGGGGTTGGCGGAGATACGCAGTATTTT. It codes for CASVIGVGGDTQYF.

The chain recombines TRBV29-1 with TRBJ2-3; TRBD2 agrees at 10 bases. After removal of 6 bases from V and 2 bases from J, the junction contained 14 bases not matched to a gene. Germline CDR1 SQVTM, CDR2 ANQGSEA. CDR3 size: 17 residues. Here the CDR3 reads CSVAPLGSGGITDTQYF. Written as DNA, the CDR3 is TGCAGCGTGGCCCCACTTGGTAGCGGGGGGATCACAGATACGCAGTATTTT.

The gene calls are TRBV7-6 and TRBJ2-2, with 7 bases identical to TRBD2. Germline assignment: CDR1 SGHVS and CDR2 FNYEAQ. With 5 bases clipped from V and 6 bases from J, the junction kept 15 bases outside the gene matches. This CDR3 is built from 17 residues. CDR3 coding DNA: TGTGCCAGCAGCCCAGAAGGTTATCGGGGGGTGGCCGGGGAGCTGTTTTTT. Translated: CASSPEGYRGVAGELFF. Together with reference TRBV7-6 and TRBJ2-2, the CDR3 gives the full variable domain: GAGVSQSPRYKVTKRGQDVALRCDPISGHVSLYWYRQALGQGPEFLTYFNYEAQQDKSGLPNDRFSAERPEGSISTLTIQRTEQRDSAMYRCASSPEGYRGVAGELFFGEGSRLTVL.

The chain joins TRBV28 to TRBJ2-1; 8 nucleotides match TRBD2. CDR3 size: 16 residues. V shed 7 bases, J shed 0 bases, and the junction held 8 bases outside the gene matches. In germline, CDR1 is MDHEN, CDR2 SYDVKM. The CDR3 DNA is TGTGCCAGCACCGGGGGGGACCCAAGCTCCTACAATGAGCAGTTCTTC. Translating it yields CASTGGDPSSYNEQFF.

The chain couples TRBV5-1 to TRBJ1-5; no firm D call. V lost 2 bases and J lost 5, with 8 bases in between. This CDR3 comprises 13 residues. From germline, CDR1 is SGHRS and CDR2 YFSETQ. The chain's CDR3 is CASSFGFDQPQHF. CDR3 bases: TGCGCCAGCAGCTTCGGTTTCGATCAGCCCCAGCATTTT.